A single sample gave rise to the 9 T cell receptor beta chains below, sequenced in a study of shared clonotypes between healthy human individuals. Using immunoSEQ multiplex PCR, the repertoire was profiled, and TCRdb retains in-frame clones only, with some absent. The table includes more than 850,000 clones, 78% detected once. The sample consisted of memory CD4+ T cells from PBMCs. The subset denotes: CD45RA-negative fraction. These receptor sequences come from a man between 18 and 29 years old in good health. Some clones in this sample may be carry-over from other donors' samples.

The J gene is TRBJ2-3, the V gene TRBV6-1, with 10 bases lining up with TRBD2. Germline V lookup: CDR1 MNHNS, CDR2 SASEGT. Germline trimming cut 4 bases from V and 5 bases from J; bases unmatched to any gene: 12. The length of the CDR3 is 17 residues. This chain's CDR3 is CASSALAGEGAEDTQYF. The CDR3 DNA sequence: TGTGCCAGCAGTGCCCTAGCGGGAGAGGGTGCAGAAGATACGCAGTATTTT.

CDR3 loop: CASSSTYEQYF. CDR3 coding DNA: TGCGCCAGCAGTTCGACCTACGAGCAGTACTTC. V gene TRBV10-2 combines with J gene TRBJ2-7, with D unclear. Between the trimmed V and J ends, which lost 5 bases and 2 bases, there was a span of 4 bases. Germline CDR1 WSHSY, CDR2 SAAADI. There are 11 residues in the CDR3.

In this sample, this clone turned up a few times. The chain has TRBV5-1 and TRBJ1-2; D perhaps matches TRBD1 (5 bases). Looked up from germline, CDR1 is SGHRS and CDR2 is YFSETQ. The CDR3 is made up of 13 amino acids. Trimming cost V 0 bases and J 3 bases, with 6 bases left between them. CDR3 region: CASSLDRYYGYTF. CDR3 bases: TGCGCCAGCAGCTTGGACAGGTACTATGGCTACACCTTC.

The chain joins TRBV2 to TRBJ1-3; 9 positions match TRBD1. CDR3 size: 15 residues. Germline V CDR1 and CDR2: SNHLY, FYNNEI. V lost 0 bases to trimming and J lost 5 bases; unmatched junction nucleotides: 2. The CDR3 DNA is TGTGCCAGCAGTGAAGCCGGGACAGGGAGAAACACCATATATTTT. This codes for CASSEAGTGRNTIYF.

This chain joins TRBV11-1 and TRBJ1-1, with a tentative D call TRBD1 (5 bases). The CDR3 consists of 14 residues. Per the germline V gene, CDR1 is SGHAT and CDR2 is FQDESV (reference sequence). The germline V and J ends were trimmed by 5 bases and 1 base, with 11 bases remaining between them. As DNA, the CDR3 is TGTGCCAGCAGCCTCGGGACGGCGAACACTGAAGCTTTCTTT. This codes for CASSLGTANTEAFF. Complete variable domain (other parts from reference TRBV11-1 and TRBJ1-1): EAEVAQSPRYKITEKSQAVAFWCDPISGHATLYWYRQILGQGPELLVQFQDESVVDDSQLPKDRFSAERLKGVDSTLKIQPAELGDSAMYLCASSLGTANTEAFFGQGTRLTVV.

CDR3 DNA: TGTGCCAGCAGCTCCCCCCTGGAGACAGATACGCAGTATTTT. Amino acid sequence: CASSSPLETDTQYF. This chain links TRBV7-3 with TRBJ2-3; D remains ambiguous. The CDR3 consists of 14 residues. The V gene's germline CDR1 is SGHTA and CDR2 FQGTGA. V lost 4 bases to trimming and J lost 3 bases, with 11 bases between them. The full variable domain, in which reference TRBV7-3 and TRBJ2-3 provide the parts outside the CDR3, is GAGVSQTPSNKVTEKGKYVELRCDPISGHTALYWYRQSLGQGPEFLIYFQGTGAADDSGLPNDRFFAVRPEGSVSTLKIQRTERGDSAVYLCASSSPLETDTQYFGPGTRLTVL.

The rearrangement uses TRBV7-2 and TRBJ1-1, with 7 bases fitting TRBD1. Unmatched junction bases numbered 5, after V lost 2 bases and J lost 5 bases. This CDR3 comprises 14 residues. CDR1 and CDR2 from the germline V gene are SGHTA and FQGNSA. CDR3: CASSLNAGGTEAFF. The CDR3 coding sequence is TGTGCCAGCAGCTTAAATGCAGGGGGGACTGAAGCTTTCTTT.

Note on this clone: The sample contains more than one DNA sequence encoding this CDR3. The chain has TRBV29-1 and TRBJ2-2; no definite D call. Trimming shortened V by 3 bases and J by 1 base, and 0 bases separated the two germline ends. This CDR3 spans 11 amino acids. The germline V gene encodes CDR1 SQVTM and CDR2 ANQGSEA. CDR3 sequence: CSVENTGELFF. CDR3 nucleotide sequence: TGCAGCGTTGAGAACACCGGGGAGCTGTTTTTT.

The chain combines TRBV5-1 with TRBJ1-4, with a weak D call TRBD1 (5 bases). V lost 4 bases and J lost 7, with 11 bases in between. The CDR3 has 13 amino acids. CDR1 is SGHRS, CDR2 YFSETQ, per germline. Written as DNA, the CDR3 is TGCGCCAGCAGCCCGGGGGTGGGTGAAAAACTGTTTTTT. Protein sequence: CASSPGVGEKLFF.